This note documents a single TCR beta chain sequence. Its target is unknown. Germline values: CDR1 MNHEY, CDR2 SMNVEV (reference sequence). The CDR3 has 15 residues. After removal of 6 bases from V and 4 bases from J, the junction contained 7 bases not matched to a gene. This record belongs to a study of early T cells in non-severe SARS-CoV-2 infection. For the study at large: Sequencing of bulk RNA from unsorted whole blood was done, without chain pairing. Whole-study results and caveats: In VDJdb matching, anti-spike CD8 responses were favored while private and CD4 specificities went missing.

TCRdb itself ran the 5' RACE reads through MiXCR, one entry per CDR3 protein. Of tens of thousands of distinct CDR3 sequences in the sample, roughly a tenth are singletons; the top ten hold about 9.5%. This receptor was taken from an adult who was a healthcare worker with PCR-confirmed SARS-CoV-2 infection or an uninfected control (not recorded which). The chain employs TRBV27 and TRBJ1-1; 11 nucleotides line up with TRBD1. Sequencing was done on a sample of whole blood. The CDR3 protein is CASRDRGLRFTEAFF. The CDR3 nucleotides are TGTGCCAGCAGGGACAGGGGGCTGCGTTTCACTGAAGCTTTCTTT.